This TCR beta chain was obtained from a study of metastatic and nonmetastatic thyroid tumors. Overall study: For malignant and benign thyroid patients, tumor or nodule tissue and blood were the sources whose repertoires were compared. Study-level points and caveats: Versus benign nodules, malignant thyroid tumors reportedly had significantly higher TCR beta diversity, in blood and tumor.

TCRdb re-analyzed the PCR reads through MiXCR. In the table there are over 70,000 clones, more than 15% of which are singletons. A word on this clone: Its matching antigen is unknown.

Not a single patient had been given any form of treatment at any point before undergoing thyroid surgery. This CDR3 is built from 13 residues. V lost 1 base to trimming and J lost 12 bases, with 12 bases between them. Germline V gene data show CDR1 as KGHDR and CDR2 as SFDVKD. The J gene is TRBJ2-1, the V gene TRBV24-1; TRBD2 might be the D (5 bases). The sequenced material came from blood. The clonotype comes from a female donor with papillary thyroid cancer or a benign thyroid nodule (not recorded which). Some clones in this sample may be carry-over from other donors' samples. CDR3: CATSDFTAGRQFF. The CDR3 DNA reads TGTGCCACCAGTGATTTCACCGCGGGTAGGCAGTTCTTC.